One and the same sample provided the 31 T cell receptor beta chains below, sequenced in a study of T cells in Graves' hyperthyroidism and ophthalmopathy. TCR beta CDR3 sequences were amplified from RNA transcripts. HTBI primers drove first-round RT-PCR of the TCR CDR3. TCRdb called the multiplex PCR reads again in MiXCR, with one record for every CDR3 protein. The sample holds more than 350,000 distinct CDR3 sequences, 13% to 15% seen once. The material sequenced was blood. The origin of the receptors is a woman aged 60-75 years with Graves' ophthalmopathy.

The chain joins TRBV13 to TRBJ2-5; D remains unclear. V lost 4 bases, J lost 5 bases, and 11 bases lay in between. The CDR3 contains 13 residues. Germline values: CDR1 PRHDT, CDR2 FYEKMQ (reference sequence). The CDR3 here is CASSSAGTETQYF. As DNA, the CDR3 is TGTGCCAGCAGCTCCGCCGGCACGGAGACCCAGTACTTC.

This clonotype was observed at least ten times. The chain employs TRBV6-1 and TRBJ1-6; 7 bases fit TRBD1. The CDR3 is 14 residues long. V lost 7 bases and J lost 9; bases outside the gene matches: 9. Germline V gene data show CDR1 as MNHNS and CDR2 as SASEGT. CDR3 coding DNA: TGTGCCAGCAACCGACAGGGCGAACTTTCACCCCTCCACTTT. It is translated as CASNRQGELSPLHF.

Ten or more counts support this clonotype. CDR3 coding DNA: TGCAGTGCTAGAGGGGAACGAAGCTATGGCTACACCTTC. This encodes CSARGERSYGYTF. The chain employs TRBV20-1 and TRBJ1-2, with D uncertain. CDR1 and CDR2 from the germline V gene are DFQATT and SNEGSKA (reference sequence). V gave up 1 base and J gave up 4 bases, with 10 bases separating them. The CDR3 consists of 13 residues.

This clonotype showed up many times. The V call is TRBV6-1, the J call TRBJ2-5, with 10 bases fitting TRBD1. CDR1 and CDR2 from the germline V gene are MNHNS and SASEGT. The CDR3 sequence is 15 residues long. The V segment lost 1 base and the J segment 5 bases; nucleotides outside the gene matches: 4. The CDR3 reads CASSEGGQGWETQYF. The CDR3 coding sequence is TGTGCCAGCAGTGAAGGGGGACAGGGGTGGGAGACCCAGTACTTC.

This clonotype occurred a few times. One end of the junction fails to match germline, which may point to a read error. This chain connects TRBV18 to TRBJ2-3; D is unclear. There are 14 residues in the CDR3. Germline V CDR1 and CDR2: KGHSH, LQKENI. CDR3 in amino acids: CASSPADGTDPQYF. The DNA of the CDR3 is TGTGCCAGCTCACCGGCGGACGGCACAGATCCGCAGTATTTT.

In its sample, this clonotype was seen many times. The V call is TRBV20-1, the J call TRBJ2-3; 13 bases match TRBD2. The ends lost 6 bases at V and 3 bases at J; junction bases unmatched: 6. Looked up from germline, CDR1 is DFQATT and CDR2 is SNEGSKA (reference sequence). This CDR3 has 15 residues. CDR3 residues: CSARRTSGSTDTQYF. CDR3 coding DNA: TGCAGTGCGAGAAGGACTAGCGGGAGTACAGATACGCAGTATTTT.

This chain uses TRBV12-5 with TRBJ2-1, with TRBD2 matching over 7 bases. The CDR3 has 12 residues. Trimming at V came to 8 bases and at J to 9 bases, leaving 7 bases not matched to a gene. Germline values: CDR1 LGHNT, CDR2 FRNRAP. CDR3 sequence: CASNREEFEQFF. The CDR3 DNA reads as TGTGCTAGTAACCGGGAGGAGTTTGAGCAGTTCTTC.

This clonotype was counted only a few times. The chain recombines TRBV20-1 with TRBJ2-7; TRBD2 agrees at 11 bases. V was clipped by 6 bases and J by 3 bases; unmatched bases: 7. CDR1 is DFQATT and CDR2 is SNEGSKA in the germline V gene (reference sequence). The CDR3 is made up of 14 amino acids. CDR3 residues: CSAPSGRTHYEQYF. DNA of the CDR3: TGCAGTGCCCCTAGCGGGAGGACTCACTACGAGCAGTACTTC.

The chain links TRBV2 to TRBJ2-2; D gene ambiguous. This CDR3 spans 12 amino acids. CDR1 and CDR2 (germline): SNHLY, FYNNEI. V was trimmed by 4 bases and J by 10 bases, leaving 10 bases between them. Here the CDR3 reads CASSVLALELFF. CDR3 sequence (DNA): TGTGCCAGCAGTGTTCTTGCTCTGGAGCTGTTTTTT.

This clonotype was seen ten or more times. This chain connects TRBV20-1 to TRBJ2-1, with 11 nucleotides matching TRBD2. V lost 5 bases, J lost 9 bases, and 9 bases stayed unmatched. This CDR3 comprises 14 residues. From germline, CDR1 is DFQATT and CDR2 SNEGSKA (reference sequence). The DNA for the CDR3 is TGCAGTGCTGGTAGCGGGAGGGCCTTGGGTGAGCAGTTCTTC. The encoded protein is CSAGSGRALGEQFF.

In this sample, this clonotype turned up a few times. The chain is built from TRBV6-2 or TRBV6-3 and TRBJ2-7; D is possibly TRBD2 (5 bases). There are 13 residues in the CDR3. Germline CDR1 is MNHEY and CDR2 is SVGEGT. V lost 5 bases and J lost 0, with 8 bases in between. CDR3 residues: CASSDYGSYEQYF. The CDR3 nucleotides are TGTGCCAGCAGTGACTATGGCTCCTACGAGCAGTACTTC.

This clonotype was detected a few times. V and J are TRBV10-3 and TRBJ2-1; TRBD1 matches at 8 bases. The CDR3 spans 15 residues. V was pared by 2 bases and J by 3 bases, with 3 bases of the junction left unmatched. Per the germline V gene, CDR1 is ENHRY and CDR2 is SYGVKD. CDR3 DNA sequence: TGTGCCATCAGTGAGGGAACAGGGGGCTACAATGAGCAGTTCTTC. Translation gives CAISEGTGGYNEQFF.

This clonotype occurred many times. The chain employs TRBV7-9 and TRBJ2-7, with D possibly being TRBD1 (6 bases). Germline CDR1 SEHNR, CDR2 FQNEAQ (reference sequence). V lost 4 bases to trimming and J lost 1 base, with 11 bases between them. The CDR3 sequence is 14 residues long. The CDR3 DNA sequence: TGTGCCAGCAGCTCAGGGGTTTCATCCTACGAGCAGTACTTC. Amino acid sequence: CASSSGVSSYEQYF.

This clonotype was observed many times. The chain links TRBV30 to TRBJ1-2; D possibly corresponds to TRBD1 (5 bases). The germline CDR1 and CDR2 sequences are GTSNPN and SVGIG (reference sequence). CDR3 length: 14 amino acids. The V gene lost 0 bases and the J gene lost 8 bases, with 16 bases spanning the gap. The CDR3 is CAWSVTARVGGYTF. The CDR3 coding sequence is TGTGCCTGGAGTGTAACGGCCAGGGTGGGCGGCTACACCTTC.

In its sample, this clonotype was seen a few times. The V and J genes are TRBV2 and TRBJ2-2, with 9 bases aligning to TRBD1. The CDR3 runs 16 residues. The J segment lost 3 bases and the V segment lost 4 bases, leaving 6 bases of the junction unmatched. Per the germline V gene, CDR1 is SNHLY and CDR2 is FYNNEI. This CDR3 is CASSVSGTGYTGELFF. CDR3 nucleotides: TGTGCCAGCAGTGTCTCCGGGACAGGGTACACCGGGGAGCTGTTTTTT. Complete variable domain (other parts from reference TRBV2 and TRBJ2-2): EPEVTQTPSHQVTQMGQEVILRCVPISNHLYFYWYRQILGQKVEFLVSFYNNEISEKSEIFDDQFSVERPDGSNFTLKIRSTKLEDSAMYFCASSVSGTGYTGELFFGEGSRLTVL.

Comments on this clonotype: A clone one base away is much larger, so this may be a read error. V and J are TRBV12-3 or TRBV12-4 and TRBJ1-2; D is possibly TRBD1 (5 bases). The CDR3 extends over 13 amino acids. V lost 7 bases, J lost 2 bases, and 11 bases lay in between. The CDR3 DNA reads as TGTGCCAGCACCCTCAGGGAGAACTATGGCTACACCTTC. The encoded protein is CASTLRENYGYTF.

Details on this clonotype: Since no conserved phenylalanine or tryptophan closes the CDR3, a read error is the likely cause. The chain joins TRBV6-2 or TRBV6-3 to TRBJ1-6, with D maybe TRBD1 (6 bases). The V gene's germline CDR1 is MNHEY and CDR2 SVGEGT. V was pared by 5 bases and J by 6 bases, with 14 bases between. The CDR3 covers 15 residues. The CDR3 DNA follows: TGTGCCAGCAGTCGAGGGGGAGCGGGTAATTCACCCCTCCACTCT. Translation: CASSRGGAGNSPLHS.

This clonotype has only a few counts. The chain is built from TRBV5-8 and TRBJ2-3; D unresolved. The germline V and J ends were trimmed by 4 bases and 6 bases, with 12 bases remaining between them. This CDR3 region has 13 residues. Germline assignment: CDR1 SGHTS and CDR2 YDEGEE. Written as DNA, the CDR3 is TGTGCCAGCAGCCTACCGCCCCGGGATACGCAGTATTTT. Translated: CASSLPPRDTQYF.

This clonotype was recorded at least ten times. CDR3 nucleotide sequence: TGTGCCAGCAGTGAGGGACTAGCGGGGGGGGACAATGAGCAGTTCTTC. Its translation: CASSEGLAGGDNEQFF. The chain links TRBV6-1 to TRBJ2-1; 16 nucleotides match TRBD2. The ends lost 3 bases at V and 5 bases at J; junction bases unmatched: 1. Germline CDR1 reads MNHNS; CDR2 reads SASEGT. CDR3 size: 16 residues.

This clonotype was observed many times. The CDR3 coding sequence is TGTGCCAGCAGTCGGACCGTATCCGAGCAGTACTTC. Protein: CASSRTVSEQYF. The chain combines TRBV12-3 or TRBV12-4 with TRBJ2-7; D gene unclear. With 5 bases removed from V and 6 bases from J, the gap between germline ends came to 11 bases. The CDR3 length is 12 residues.

J is TRBJ2-1 and V is TRBV5-5; perhaps TRBD2 as D (6 bases). The CDR3 spans 15 residues. V was shortened by 5 bases and J by 6 bases, with 18 bases between the two germline ends. Germline CDR1 reads SGHKS; CDR2 reads YYEKEE (reference sequence). This CDR3 is CASSFDGGLLNEQFF. The DNA of the CDR3 is TGTGCCAGCAGTTTCGACGGAGGACTACTCAATGAGCAGTTCTTC.

The V call is TRBV7-9, the J call TRBJ1-2, with no clear D. The germline V gene encodes CDR1 SEHNR and CDR2 FQNEAQ (reference sequence). The CDR3 spans 15 residues. The V end was cut by 5 bases, the J end by 0 bases, with 13 bases between. This CDR3 reads CASSAALHSNYGYTF. The CDR3 region has the DNA TGTGCCAGCAGCGCAGCCCTCCACTCTAACTATGGCTACACCTTC.

This clonotype was seen a handful of times. The V gene is TRBV24-1, the J gene TRBJ2-7; no reliable D call. Germline V CDR1 and CDR2: KGHDR, SFDVKD. Trimming left V 2 bases short and J 6 bases short, with 7 bases between. The CDR3 has 12 residues. CDR3 sequence (DNA): TGTGCCACCAGTGATTATGGGGTCGAGCAGTACTTC. Protein product: CATSDYGVEQYF.

Many counts were recorded for this clonotype. The CDR3 DNA reads TGCAGTGCCCTGACAGGGGACGGCTCCTACAATGAGCAGTTCTTC. It is translated as CSALTGDGSYNEQFF. This chain connects TRBV20-1 to TRBJ2-1; TRBD1 matches at 8 bases. Germline V lookup: CDR1 DFQATT, CDR2 SNEGSKA (reference sequence). Trimming took 6 bases from V and 0 from J; bases not matched to a gene: 7. This CDR3 is built from 15 residues.

This clonotype was seen ten or more times. V is TRBV12-3 or TRBV12-4 and J is TRBJ2-7, with D perhaps assigned TRBD1 or TRBD2 (5 bases each). This CDR3 has 14 amino acids. Trimming left V 5 bases short and J 0 bases short, with 11 bases between. CDR3 in amino acids: CASSPTGTSYEQYF. CDR3 in DNA: TGTGCCAGCAGTCCCACGGGGACCTCCTACGAGCAGTACTTC.

This clonotype has ten or more counts. This chain uses TRBV12-3 or TRBV12-4 with TRBJ2-3, with D tentatively TRBD2 (6 bases). Trimming cost V 3 bases and J 0 bases, with 19 bases left between them. This CDR3 has 18 residues. The CDR3 nucleotides are TGTGCCAGCAGTTTCGCCCGGGGTAGCGGCGCAAGCACAGATACGCAGTATTTT. Its translation: CASSFARGSGASTDTQYF.

The chain couples TRBV27 to TRBJ2-1; no firm D call. With 2 bases removed from V and 9 bases from J, the gap between germline ends came to 11 bases. The CDR3 sequence is 13 residues long. The germline gives CDR1 MNHEY, CDR2 SMNVEV (reference sequence). The CDR3 bases are TGTGCCAGCAGTTTAGCTCCCTCTCCTGAGCAGTTCTTC. This translates into CASSLAPSPEQFF.

This clonotype has a count of ten or more. The chain links TRBV6-2 or TRBV6-3 to TRBJ2-6; D remains unclear. Germline V gives CDR1 MNHEY, CDR2 SVGEGT. The CDR3 length is 15 residues. Trimming pared 0 bases from V and 0 bases from J, leaving 3 bases between. The CDR3 region is CASSYSSSGANVLTF. The CDR3 DNA is TGTGCCAGCAGTTACTCAAGCTCTGGGGCCAACGTCCTGACTTTC.

The chain uses TRBV4-2 and TRBJ1-3; D unclear. V gave up 0 bases and J gave up 4 bases, with 13 bases separating them. The CDR3 loop spans 16 amino acids. Germline CDR1 is LGHNA and CDR2 is YNFKEQ. CDR3: CASSQDRSIKGNTIYF. For the CDR3, the DNA is TGTGCCAGCAGCCAAGATCGCAGCATAAAGGGAAACACCATATATTTT.

The table lists this clonotype with a count of one. The rearrangement joins TRBV28 to TRBJ2-3; 16 nucleotides agree with TRBD2. Looked up from germline, CDR1 is MDHEN and CDR2 is SYDVKM. V lost 4 bases, J lost 7 bases, and 11 bases stayed unmatched. There are 18 residues in the CDR3. CDR3 sequence (DNA): TGTGCCAGCAGTTCTGTTCCGGGACTAGCGGGAGGGGCCAATACGCAGTATTTT. Amino acid sequence: CASSSVPGLAGGANTQYF.

The chain links TRBV18 to TRBJ2-5; TRBD1 matches at 9 bases. The ends lost 3 bases at V and 2 bases at J; junction bases unmatched: 10. Germline V CDR1 and CDR2: KGHSH, LQKENI. CDR3 length: 17 amino acids. CDR3 residues: CASSPKTGGTGQETQYF. Written as DNA, the CDR3 is TGTGCCAGCTCACCCAAGACAGGGGGTACCGGTCAAGAGACCCAGTACTTC.